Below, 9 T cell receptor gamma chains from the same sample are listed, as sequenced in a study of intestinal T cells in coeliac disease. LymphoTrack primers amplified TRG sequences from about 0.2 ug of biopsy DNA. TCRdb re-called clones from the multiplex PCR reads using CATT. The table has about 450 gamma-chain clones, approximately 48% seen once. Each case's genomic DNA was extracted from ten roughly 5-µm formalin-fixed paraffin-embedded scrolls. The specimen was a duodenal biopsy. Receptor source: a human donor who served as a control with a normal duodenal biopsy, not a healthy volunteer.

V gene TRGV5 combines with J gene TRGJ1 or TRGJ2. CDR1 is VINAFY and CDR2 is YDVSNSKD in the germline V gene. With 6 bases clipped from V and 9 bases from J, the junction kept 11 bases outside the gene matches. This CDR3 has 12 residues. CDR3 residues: CATWTAGSKKLF. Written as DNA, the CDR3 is TGTGCCACCTGGACGGCGGGGAGTAAGAAACTCTTT.

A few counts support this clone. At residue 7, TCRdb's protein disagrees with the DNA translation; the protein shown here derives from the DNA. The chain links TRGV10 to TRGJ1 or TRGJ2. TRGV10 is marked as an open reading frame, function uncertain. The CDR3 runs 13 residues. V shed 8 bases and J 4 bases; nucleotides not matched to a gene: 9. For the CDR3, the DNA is TGTGCTGCGTGGGATGCCGAGTATTATAAGAAACTCTTT. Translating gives CAAWDAEYYKKLF.

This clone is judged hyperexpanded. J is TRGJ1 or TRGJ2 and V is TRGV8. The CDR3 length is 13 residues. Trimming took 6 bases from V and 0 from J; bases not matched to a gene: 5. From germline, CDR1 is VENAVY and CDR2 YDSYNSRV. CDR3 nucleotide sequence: TGTGCCACCTGGCCACAGAATTATTATAAGAAACTCTTT. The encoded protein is CATWPQNYYKKLF.

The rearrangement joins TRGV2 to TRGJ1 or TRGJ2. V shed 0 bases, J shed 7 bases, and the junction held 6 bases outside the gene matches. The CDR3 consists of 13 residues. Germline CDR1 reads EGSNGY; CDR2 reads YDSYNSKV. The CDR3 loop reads CATWDGPRYKKLF. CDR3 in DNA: TGTGCCACCTGGGACGGGCCAAGGTATAAGAAACTCTTT.

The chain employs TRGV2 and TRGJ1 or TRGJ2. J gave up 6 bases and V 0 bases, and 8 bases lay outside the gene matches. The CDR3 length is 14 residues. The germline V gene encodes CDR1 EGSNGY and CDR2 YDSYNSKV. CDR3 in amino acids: CATWDGPSAYKKLF. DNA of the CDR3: TGTGCCACCTGGGACGGGCCGTCTGCTTATAAGAAACTCTTT.

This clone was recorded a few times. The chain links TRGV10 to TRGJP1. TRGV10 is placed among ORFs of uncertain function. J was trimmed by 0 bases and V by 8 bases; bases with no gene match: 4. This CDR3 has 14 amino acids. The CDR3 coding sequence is TGTGCTGCGTGGACCTATACCACTGGTTGGTTCAAGATATTT. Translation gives CAAWTYTTGWFKIF.

The CDR3 sequence is CAAWQWWQGFKIF. CDR3 nucleotide sequence: TGTGCTGCGTGGCAATGGTGGCAGGGGTTCAAGATATTT. This chain joins TRGV10 and TRGJP1. TRGV10 is annotated as an ORF whose role is uncertain. The junction had 13 bases not matched to a gene; V was cut back by 8 bases and J by 12 bases. This CDR3 has 13 residues.

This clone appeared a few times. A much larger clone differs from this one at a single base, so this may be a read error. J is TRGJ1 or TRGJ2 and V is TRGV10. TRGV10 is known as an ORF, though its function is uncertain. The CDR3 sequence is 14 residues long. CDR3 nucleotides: TGCGCTGCGTGGGATTTTAACTTTTTTTATAAGAAACTCTTT. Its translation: CAAWDFNFFYKKLF.

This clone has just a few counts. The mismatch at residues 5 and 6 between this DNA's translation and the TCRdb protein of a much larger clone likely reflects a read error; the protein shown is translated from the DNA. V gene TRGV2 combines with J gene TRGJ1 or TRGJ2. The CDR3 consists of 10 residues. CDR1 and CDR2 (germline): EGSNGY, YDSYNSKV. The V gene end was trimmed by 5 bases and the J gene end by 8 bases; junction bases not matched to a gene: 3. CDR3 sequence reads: CATWANKKLF. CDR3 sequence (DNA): TGTGCCACCTGGGCCAATAAGAAACTCTTT.